Below are 21 T cell receptor beta chains sequenced from a single sample in a study of T cell repertoires in cytomegalovirus infection. Via MiXCR, TCRdb re-called the reads, giving one row per CDR3 protein. Among 480,000 or so distinct CDR3 sequences listed, approximately 11% were seen once. Sequencing was carried out using PBMCs. The origin of the receptors is a human donor in good health (CMV status not recorded). Some clones in this sample may be carry-over from other donors' samples.

This clonotype has a count of ten or more. The chain has TRBV6-1 and TRBJ2-4; unclear D gene. Germline V gene data show CDR1 as MNHNS and CDR2 as SASEGT. The CDR3 runs 13 residues. Trimming removed 7 bases at V and 7 bases at J, with 14 bases between. The CDR3 DNA reads TGTGCCAGCAAATTATACGTAGGGAACATTCAGTACTTC. It specifies CASKLYVGNIQYF.

This clonotype has ten or more counts. The rearrangement joins TRBV7-9 to TRBJ1-5; D gene unclear. The CDR3 sequence is 13 residues long. Germline loops: CDR1 SEHNR, CDR2 FQNEAQ (reference sequence). V dropped 1 base and J dropped 5 bases, with 6 bases sitting between them. The CDR3 DNA follows: TGTGCCAGCAGCTTAGGCATGTATCAGCCCCAGCATTTT. Its protein is CASSLGMYQPQHF.

This clonotype was observed a handful of times. This rearrangement joins TRBV18 to TRBJ2-3; unclear D gene. Germline V gives CDR1 KGHSH, CDR2 LQKENI. The ends were cut back, 0 bases at V and 8 bases at J, with 12 bases in the middle. This CDR3 spans 14 amino acids. The CDR3 DNA reads TGTGCCAGCTCACCACCGCGGCTCCTTGGTACGCAGTATTTT. Translating gives CASSPPRLLGTQYF.

This clonotype was detected ten times or more. This chain connects TRBV23-1 to TRBJ2-3; D is unclear. TRBV23-1 is recorded as an ORF, its role being uncertain. The CDR3 is 16 residues long. The ends were cut back, 3 bases at V and 2 bases at J, with 15 bases in the middle. The CDR3 DNA follows: TGCGCCAGCAGTCAGTATCGGGCGGTTTTCACAGATACGCAGTATTTT. Its translation is CASSQYRAVFTDTQYF.

This clonotype was seen many times. The CDR3, as DNA: TGTGCCAGCAGCCTGTCCGGGACTAGCGGGGAGACCCAGTACTTC. The encoded protein is CASSLSGTSGETQYF. The chain joins TRBV7-9 to TRBJ2-5, with TRBD2 identical over 12 bases. There are 15 residues in the CDR3. V was pared by 5 bases and J by 5 bases, with 6 bases of the junction left unmatched. CDR1 SEHNR and CDR2 FQNEAQ come from the germline V gene (reference sequence).

There are many counts of this clonotype. CDR3 nucleotides: TGCAGTGCTACGGGACTAGCGGGGACCAGTGAGCAGTTCTTC. This encodes CSATGLAGTSEQFF. V and J are TRBV20-1 and TRBJ2-1, with 13 bases aligning to TRBD2. The CDR3 consists of 14 residues. The germline V gene encodes CDR1 DFQATT and CDR2 SNEGSKA (reference sequence). V was clipped by 4 bases and J by 9 bases; unmatched bases: 6.

V and J are TRBV20-1 and TRBJ2-5; 13 bases agree with TRBD2. The ends lost 6 bases at V and 6 bases at J; junction bases unmatched: 10. Germline V lookup: CDR1 DFQATT, CDR2 SNEGSKA (reference sequence). The CDR3 is 15 amino acids. This chain's CDR3 is CSAPTSGGPGQTQYF. In DNA, the CDR3 is TGCAGTGCGCCGACTAGCGGGGGGCCGGGCCAGACCCAGTACTTC.

This clonotype was picked up a small number of times. The chain links TRBV20-1 to TRBJ1-4, with D hard to call. The CDR3 loop spans 11 amino acids. Deletions cut 3 bases from V and 11 bases from J, with 10 bases between. Germline V lookup: CDR1 DFQATT, CDR2 SNEGSKA (reference sequence). CDR3 nucleotides: TGCAGTGCTAGTTTGGAGGATAAACTGTTTTTT. Translation: CSASLEDKLFF.

This clonotype has only a few counts. J is TRBJ2-2 and V is TRBV7-3; TRBD2 is a possible D gene (5 bases). Germline V lookup: CDR1 SGHTA, CDR2 FQGTGA. The CDR3 contains 15 residues. The V end was cut by 4 bases, the J end by 2 bases, with 11 bases between. In DNA form, the CDR3 reads TGTGCCAGCAGCTCCCAGACTACCAACACCGGGGAGCTGTTTTTT. Encoded protein: CASSSQTTNTGELFF. Drawing the rest from reference TRBV7-3 and TRBJ2-2, the complete variable domain is GAGVSQTPSNKVTEKGKYVELRCDPISGHTALYWYRQSLGQGPEFLIYFQGTGAADDSGLPNDRFFAVRPEGSVSTLKIQRTERGDSAVYLCASSSQTTNTGELFFGEGSRLTVL.

The rearrangement uses TRBV20-1 and TRBJ2-7, with D perhaps matching TRBD2 (7 bases). Deletions cut 6 bases from V and 6 bases from J, with 18 bases between. The germline V gene has CDR1 DFQATT and CDR2 SNEGSKA (reference sequence). The length of the CDR3 is 13 residues. CDR3 region: CSAPRSGTSEQYF. CDR3 sequence (DNA): TGCAGTGCCCCTAGGAGCGGGACAAGCGAGCAGTACTTC.

This clonotype was detected many times. This chain links TRBV7-3 with TRBJ2-3, with 7 positions matching TRBD1. CDR1 SGHTA and CDR2 FQGTGA come from the germline V gene. The CDR3 extends over 14 amino acids. Trimming removed 4 bases from V and 4 bases from J; junction bases left unmatched: 5. CDR3 amino acids: CASSSDRVADTQYF. In DNA form, the CDR3 reads TGTGCCAGCAGCTCAGACAGGGTGGCAGATACGCAGTATTTT. The complete variable domain, with remaining parts taken from reference TRBV7-3 and TRBJ2-3, reads GAGVSQTPSNKVTEKGKYVELRCDPISGHTALYWYRQSLGQGPEFLIYFQGTGAADDSGLPNDRFFAVRPEGSVSTLKIQRTERGDSAVYLCASSSDRVADTQYFGPGTRLTVL.

The table lists this clonotype with many counts. The V call is TRBV29-1, the J call TRBJ2-5, with TRBD2 as a possible D gene (6 bases). Trimming pared 4 bases from V and 4 bases from J, leaving 13 bases between. Germline loops: CDR1 SQVTM, CDR2 ANQGSEA. CDR3 length equals 13 residues. CDR3 in amino acids: CSVGRGTGETQYF. The CDR3 nucleotides read TGCAGCGTTGGGCGCGGGACGGGAGAGACCCAGTACTTC.

This clonotype was detected ten times or more. The J gene is TRBJ1-5, the V gene TRBV24-1; D not resolved. V lost 8 bases and J lost 8, with 21 bases in between. Germline assignment: CDR1 KGHDR and CDR2 SFDVKD. CDR3 length: 15 residues. The CDR3 nucleotides read TGTGCCACCACCCAACTCGGCGGATTCGGTAAGCCCCAGCATTTT. Its protein product is CATTQLGGFGKPQHF.

This clonotype was seen only a few times. The chain uses TRBV4-2 and TRBJ2-7; D not resolved. The germline CDR1 and CDR2 sequences are LGHNA and YNFKEQ. The length of the CDR3 is 15 residues. Trimming removed 0 bases from V and 0 bases from J, with 9 bases in between. The CDR3 here is CASSQDWRNSYEQYF. The DNA of the CDR3 is TGTGCCAGCAGCCAAGATTGGCGGAACTCCTACGAGCAGTACTTC.

This chain joins TRBV7-9 and TRBJ1-1; the match to TRBD1 covers 9 bases. The CDR3 consists of 16 residues. The germline CDR1 and CDR2 sequences are SEHNR and FQNEAQ (reference sequence). V lost 5 bases, J lost 0 bases, and 7 bases stayed unmatched. As DNA, the CDR3 is TGTGCCAGCAGCAGCGGACAGGGGAATATGAACACTGAAGCTTTCTTT. Amino acid sequence: CASSSGQGNMNTEAFF.

This clonotype was recorded many times. The rearrangement links TRBV11-2 to TRBJ2-3; possible D gene TRBD2, 6 bases. The CDR3 is 15 amino acids. Deletions cut 3 bases from V and 1 base from J, with 11 bases between. The germline CDR1 and CDR2 sequences are SGHAT and FQNNGV. This chain's CDR3 is CASSLEGIGTDTQYF. The CDR3 region has the DNA TGTGCCAGCAGCTTGGAGGGGATAGGCACAGATACGCAGTATTTT.

This clonotype was observed many times. The V gene is TRBV11-2, the J gene TRBJ2-3; the D gene is possibly TRBD2 (5 bases). This CDR3 region has 17 residues. The germline V gene has CDR1 SGHAT and CDR2 FQNNGV. V lost 3 bases, J lost 0 bases, and 16 bases lay in between. CDR3 sequence: CASSFGLSGSSTDTQYF. CDR3 DNA: TGTGCCAGCAGCTTCGGCCTTTCGGGGAGTAGCACAGATACGCAGTATTTT.

This clonotype was recorded at least ten times. The chain has TRBV7-2 and TRBJ2-2, with 7 bases lining up with TRBD1. CDR3 length: 14 residues. CDR1 is SGHTA and CDR2 is FQGNSA in the germline V gene. Trimming cost V 5 bases and J 7 bases; bases outside gene matches: 7. CDR3 sequence (DNA): TGTGCCAGCAGCCCCAGTAGGGGGCACGGGGAGCTGTTTTTT. It translates to CASSPSRGHGELFF. The full variable domain, its missing parts supplied by reference TRBV7-2 and TRBJ2-2, is GAGVSQSPSNKVTEKGKDVELRCDPISGHTALYWYRQSLGQGLEFLIYFQGNSAPDKSGLPSDRFSAERTGGSVSTLTIQRTQQEDSAVYLCASSPSRGHGELFFGEGSRLTVL.

V usage is TRBV7-9 and J usage is TRBJ2-3; D call uncertain. Trimming removed 5 bases from V and 7 bases from J, with 16 bases in between. Germline assignment: CDR1 SEHNR and CDR2 FQNEAQ (reference sequence). This CDR3 is built from 14 residues. DNA for the CDR3: TGTGCCAGCAGCGATCAGCCCTATTCCAATACGCAGTATTTT. Its protein product is CASSDQPYSNTQYF.

The rearrangement links TRBV7-9 to TRBJ2-3; no definite D call. V lost 5 bases, J lost 6 bases, and 21 bases lay in between. Germline CDR1 SEHNR, CDR2 FQNEAQ (reference sequence). CDR3 length equals 16 residues. CDR3 in amino acids: CASSPPRSSGEDTQYF. For the CDR3, the DNA is TGTGCCAGCAGCCCCCCCCGGAGCTCTGGTGAGGATACGCAGTATTTT.

There are many counts of this clonotype. This rearrangement joins TRBV5-1 to TRBJ1-1; D is uncertain. Trimming cost V 4 bases and J 1 base, with 11 bases left between them. The CDR3 runs to 14 residues. CDR1 and CDR2 (germline): SGHRS, YFSETQ. CDR3: CASSPLEPNTEAFF. The DNA for the CDR3 is TGCGCCAGCAGCCCCCTGGAGCCGAACACTGAAGCTTTCTTT.